A single sample is the source of the 31 T cell receptor beta chains below, sequenced in a study of blood T cell repertoires in COVID-19. Assay: immunoSEQ multiplex PCR; the TCRdb copy retains only in-frame clones and omits some. The sample carries some 33,000 clones, roughly 88% recorded once. The specimen sequenced was peripheral blood. These receptors all come from a human donor in a cohort sampled during active COVID-19.

V gene TRBV11-1 combines with J gene TRBJ2-2; D might be TRBD2 (5 bases). The germline V gene encodes CDR1 SGHAT and CDR2 FQDESV (reference sequence). Trimming took off 2 bases at V and 9 bases at J, with 10 bases between the two ends. The CDR3 totals 13 residues. The CDR3 sequence: CASSLSSGRELFF. The CDR3, as DNA: TGTGCCAGCAGCTTATCGTCGGGAAGGGAGCTGTTTTTT. Supplemented by reference TRBV11-1 and TRBJ2-2, the full variable domain reads EAEVAQSPRYKITEKSQAVAFWCDPISGHATLYWYRQILGQGPELLVQFQDESVVDDSQLPKDRFSAERLKGVDSTLKIQPAELGDSAMYLCASSLSSGRELFFGEGSRLTVL.

This clone occurred a few times. This chain uses TRBV4-2 with TRBJ2-2; D possibly corresponds to TRBD1 (6 bases). Trimming pared 3 bases from V and 4 bases from J, leaving 15 bases between. This CDR3 region has 16 residues. Germline values: CDR1 LGHNA, CDR2 YNFKEQ. The CDR3 protein is CASSQKGDTLTGELFF. The CDR3 DNA is TGTGCCAGCAGCCAGAAGGGGGACACCCTCACCGGGGAGCTGTTTTTT.

The rearrangement joins TRBV19 to TRBJ1-1, with 9 bases lining up with TRBD1. Germline V CDR1 and CDR2: LNHDA, SQIVND (reference sequence). This CDR3 comprises 13 residues. The trim removed 9 bases at V and 3 bases at J, leaving 5 bases unmatched. CDR3 protein: CASTDRGYTEAFF. The CDR3 nucleotides are TGTGCCAGCACCGACAGGGGGTACACTGAAGCTTTCTTT.

DNA of the CDR3: TGCGCCAGCAGTCCAGTCCCCGGGGTGGTCCCTTACAATGAGCAGTTCTTC. Its translation: CASSPVPGVVPYNEQFF. The chain links TRBV10-2 to TRBJ2-1; weak D call: TRBD2 (5 bases). V lost 5 bases and J 4 bases, leaving 21 bases between the germline ends. CDR1 is WSHSY and CDR2 is SAAADI in the germline V gene. The CDR3 has 17 amino acids.

V usage is TRBV7-9 and J usage is TRBJ2-1; TRBD2 aligns across 11 bases. CDR1 SEHNR and CDR2 FQNEAQ come from the germline V gene (reference sequence). After removal of 7 bases from V and 3 bases from J, the junction contained 5 bases not matched to a gene. The CDR3 consists of 15 residues. The CDR3 is CASTLLAGGYNEQFF. CDR3 nucleotides: TGTGCCAGCACCCTTCTAGCGGGGGGCTACAATGAGCAGTTCTTC.

The chain joins TRBV10-2 to TRBJ1-6; the D gene is possibly TRBD1 (5 bases). V gave up 6 bases and J gave up 0 bases, with 15 bases separating them. Per the germline V gene, CDR1 is WSHSY and CDR2 is SAAADI. The CDR3 is 17 residues long. The CDR3 bases are TGCGCCAGCAGCGGGGGTCACGAATACTCCTATAATTCACCCCTCCACTTT. Its protein is CASSGGHEYSYNSPLHF.

J is TRBJ2-2 and V is TRBV11-2; maybe TRBD1 (6 bases). The CDR3 contains 16 residues. V lost 1 base and J 1 base, leaving 10 bases between the germline ends. Germline lookup yields CDR1 SGHAT and CDR2 FQNNGV. The CDR3 loop reads CASSLAPQGNTGELFF. The CDR3 DNA reads as TGTGCCAGCAGCTTAGCCCCACAGGGGAACACCGGGGAGCTGTTTTTT. The variable domain in full, completed from reference TRBV11-2 and TRBJ2-2, reads EAGVAQSPRYKIIEKRQSVAFWCNPISGHATLYWYQQILGQGPKLLIQFQNNGVVDDSQLPKDRFSAERLKGVDSTLKIQPAKLEDSAVYLCASSLAPQGNTGELFFGEGSRLTVL.

This chain uses TRBV19 with TRBJ1-2; 10 bases match TRBD1. V shed 6 bases, J shed 7 bases, and the junction held 5 bases outside the gene matches. The CDR3 runs to 13 residues. Germline V gives CDR1 LNHDA, CDR2 SQIVND (reference sequence). The CDR3 nucleotides read TGTGCCAGTAGCCGACAGGGGGCATCTGGCTACACCTTC. Translated, it gives CASSRQGASGYTF.

The chain carries TRBV20-1 and TRBJ2-7; 7 positions agree with TRBD2. Germline loops: CDR1 DFQATT, CDR2 SNEGSKA (reference sequence). This CDR3 region has 10 residues. The junction had 1 base not matched to a gene; V was cut back by 5 bases and J by 6 bases. The CDR3 DNA sequence: TGCAGTGCTGGGAGGGCCGAGCAGTACTTC. Amino acids: CSAGRAEQYF.

V usage is TRBV5-1 and J usage is TRBJ2-3, with unresolved D. CDR1 SGHRS and CDR2 YFSETQ come from the germline V gene. Trimming pared 3 bases from V and 9 bases from J, leaving 20 bases between. The CDR3 is 15 amino acids. DNA for the CDR3: TGCGCCAGCAGCTCCCAAATAGGTCTCGAGCGAACGCAGTATTTT. Translated: CASSSQIGLERTQYF.

The V call is TRBV5-1, the J call TRBJ1-1; D is uncertain. Trimming shortened V by 0 bases and J by 5 bases, and 11 bases separated the two germline ends. The germline gives CDR1 SGHRS, CDR2 YFSETQ. The CDR3 totals 14 residues. For the CDR3, the DNA is TGCGCCAGCAGCTTGGAGCCGAAGAGGACTGAAGCTTTCTTT. Translated: CASSLEPKRTEAFF.

Relative to its sample, this clone is medium-sized. V is TRBV9 and J is TRBJ1-4; 9 positions agree with TRBD1. This CDR3 spans 14 amino acids. CDR1 and CDR2 (germline): SGDLS, YYNGEE. After removal of 4 bases from V and 6 bases from J, the junction contained 4 bases not matched to a gene. The CDR3 here is CASSLGQGHEKLFF. In DNA form, the CDR3 reads TGTGCCAGCAGCTTGGGACAGGGCCATGAAAAACTGTTTTTT.

This clone showed up just once. This sequence joins TRBV3-1 (or the pseudogene TRBV3-2) and TRBJ1-1; tentatively, D is TRBD1 (6 bases). The CDR3 is 12 residues long. The ends were cut back, 5 bases at V and 11 bases at J, with 15 bases in the middle. The germline V gene has CDR1 LGHDT and CDR2 YNNKEL (reference sequence). CDR3 region: CASSGETGWAFF. The DNA for the CDR3 is TGTGCCAGCAGCGGAGAGACAGGATGGGCTTTCTTT.

The J gene is TRBJ1-2, the V gene TRBV5-6; D remains ambiguous. The V and J ends lost 0 bases and 8 bases respectively, with 5 bases between them. The CDR3 loop spans 11 amino acids. The germline V gene has CDR1 SGHDT and CDR2 YYEEEE. CDR3 DNA: TGTGCCAGCAGCTTGGAGACAGGCTACACCTTC. Translated: CASSLETGYTF.

The V call is TRBV19, the J call TRBJ1-1; possibly TRBD1 for D (5 bases). CDR1 and CDR2 from the germline V gene are LNHDA and SQIVND (reference sequence). The ends were cut back, 3 bases at V and 3 bases at J, with 11 bases in the middle. The CDR3 covers 14 residues. CDR3 in amino acids: CASSIWGVDTEAFF. DNA of the CDR3: TGTGCCAGTAGTATCTGGGGGGTTGACACTGAAGCTTTCTTT.

V and J are TRBV5-6 and TRBJ1-2; TRBD1 matches at 8 bases. Losses at the gene ends were 0 bases for V and 7 bases for J; bases not matched to a gene: 5. Germline assignment: CDR1 SGHDT and CDR2 YYEEEE. This CDR3 has 14 residues. The chain's CDR3 is CASSLEGQGGGYTF. CDR3 DNA sequence: TGTGCCAGCAGCTTGGAAGGACAGGGAGGTGGCTACACCTTC.

The gene calls are TRBV12-3 or TRBV12-4 and TRBJ1-1, with 7 bases fitting TRBD1. The CDR3 totals 12 residues. V lost 7 bases to trimming and J lost 3 bases; unmatched junction nucleotides: 2. The CDR3 here is CASKQGHTEAFF. For the CDR3, the DNA is TGTGCCAGCAAACAGGGGCACACTGAAGCTTTCTTT.

The chain recombines TRBV7-9 with TRBJ1-1, with no clear D. The CDR3 consists of 14 residues. V lost 5 bases, J lost 0 bases, and 10 bases lay in between. Germline assignment: CDR1 SEHNR and CDR2 FQNEAQ (reference sequence). The CDR3 bases are TGTGCCAGCAGCCTGGCGGTCATGAACACTGAAGCTTTCTTT. It codes for CASSLAVMNTEAFF.

The chain employs TRBV4-1 and TRBJ1-5; 7 nucleotides agree with TRBD1. CDR1 is MGHRA, CDR2 YSYEKL, per germline. The ends lost 5 bases at V and 2 bases at J; junction bases unmatched: 6. The CDR3 covers 15 residues. For the CDR3, the DNA is TGCGCCAGCAGCGACCGGGACAGTGGCAATCAGCCCCAGCATTTT. Residues: CASSDRDSGNQPQHF.

This rearrangement joins TRBV13 to TRBJ2-2; the match to TRBD2 covers 10 bases. V lost 3 bases, J lost 5 bases, and 6 bases stayed unmatched. The CDR3 covers 16 residues. Germline V gene data show CDR1 as PRHDT and CDR2 as FYEKMQ (reference sequence). In DNA form, the CDR3 reads TGTGCCAGCAGCTTGTACCAGCGGGGGGGGACCGGGGAGCTGTTTTTT. This sequence encodes CASSLYQRGGTGELFF. Full variable domain (rest looked up from reference TRBV13 and TRBJ2-2): AAGVIQSPRHLIKEKRETATLKCYPIPRHDTVYWYQQGPGQDPQFLISFYEKMQSDKGSIPDRFSAQQFSDYHSELNMSSLELGDSALYFCASSLYQRGGTGELFFGEGSRLTVL.

V usage is TRBV29-1 and J usage is TRBJ2-3, with 7 bases matching TRBD2. This CDR3 region has 18 residues. CDR1 and CDR2 (germline): SQVTM, ANQGSEA. J was trimmed by 1 base and V by 4 bases; bases with no gene match: 17. The DNA of the CDR3 is TGCAGCGTTGGTGGGTCAGCGGGGATGCGTGTGGGCACAGATACGCAGTATTTT. Translation gives CSVGGSAGMRVGTDTQYF.

V gene TRBV5-1 combines with J gene TRBJ2-7; no clear D. Looked up from germline, CDR1 is SGHRS and CDR2 is YFSETQ. The CDR3 has 14 residues. V gave up 0 bases and J gave up 4 bases, with 11 bases separating them. The CDR3 sequence: CASSLAGGLYEQYF. The DNA of the CDR3 is TGCGCCAGCAGCTTGGCCGGCGGTCTATACGAGCAGTACTTC.

With respect to this clone: The junction departs from the called germline gene at one end, perhaps through a read error. V gene TRBV7-3 combines with J gene TRBJ2-3; the match to TRBD2 covers 15 bases. This CDR3 is 18 amino acids long. From germline, CDR1 is SGHTA and CDR2 FQGTGA. In DNA, the CDR3 is TGTGCCAGCAGCCTAACCGGGACTAGCGGGGGGTTAACAGATACGCAGTATTTT. Protein product: CASSLTGTSGGLTDTQYF.

The chain links TRBV27 to TRBJ2-7, with TRBD1 as a possible D gene (5 bases). Germline CDR1 is MNHEY and CDR2 is SMNVEV (reference sequence). The germline V and J ends were trimmed by 4 bases and 2 bases, with 15 bases remaining between them. CDR3 length: 15 amino acids. The CDR3 region has the DNA TGTGCCAGCAGTTCGTCAGGGTCTCCAACCTACGAGCAGTACTTC. It specifies CASSSSGSPTYEQYF.

This sequence joins TRBV6-5 and TRBJ2-2; D gene unclear. The CDR3 sequence is 14 residues long. CDR1 and CDR2 from the germline V gene are MNHEY and SVGAGI. The V end lost 10 bases, the J end lost 3 bases, and 15 bases lay between the germline ends. The CDR3, as DNA: TGTGCCACCTCCCGCAGGCATGACACCGGGGAGCTGTTTTTT. Its translation: CATSRRHDTGELFF.

The rearrangement joins TRBV28 to TRBJ2-5; D call uncertain. CDR1 is MDHEN, CDR2 SYDVKM, per germline. The CDR3 totals 13 residues. Trimming took off 10 bases at V and 0 bases at J, with 12 bases between the two ends. The CDR3 spells CATLVSYQETQYF. The CDR3 nucleotides are TGTGCCACCCTCGTGTCGTACCAAGAGACCCAGTACTTC.

The chain recombines TRBV7-6 with TRBJ2-7; 7 bases fit TRBD2. CDR3 length: 12 amino acids. Germline loops: CDR1 SGHVS, CDR2 FNYEAQ. The V segment lost 3 bases and the J segment 7 bases; nucleotides outside the gene matches: 3. The DNA of the CDR3 is TGTGCCAGCAGCTTCAGCGGGATGGAGCAGTACTTC. Translation gives CASSFSGMEQYF.

The chain has TRBV19 and TRBJ2-7, with 9 bases matching TRBD2. CDR3 length: 16 residues. Germline CDR1 reads LNHDA; CDR2 reads SQIVND (reference sequence). The junction had 10 bases not matched to a gene; V was cut back by 6 bases and J by 1 base. The CDR3 DNA reads TGTGCCAGTAGCTTCGCGGGGGGGAGCCCTTCCTACGAGCAGTACTTC. Its translation is CASSFAGGSPSYEQYF.

The chain joins TRBV7-8 to TRBJ2-7; unclear D gene. CDR1 and CDR2 (germline): SGHVS, FQNEAQ. V lost 1 base and J lost 0, with 19 bases in between. This CDR3 contains 18 residues. The CDR3 region is CASSLVPPGASTSYEQYF. In DNA form, the CDR3 reads TGTGCCAGCAGCTTAGTCCCACCGGGTGCCTCGACCTCCTACGAGCAGTACTTC.

This clone is a singleton in its sample. V gene TRBV11-3 combines with J gene TRBJ2-3, with D possibly being TRBD2 (6 bases). The germline V gene has CDR1 SGHNT and CDR2 YENEEA. Trimming took off 3 bases at V and 5 bases at J, with 12 bases between the two ends. This CDR3 has 14 amino acids. CDR3 region: CASSFSGEVDTQYF. In nucleotides, the CDR3 is TGTGCCAGCAGCTTCTCGGGGGAGGTAGATACGCAGTATTTT.

The V gene is TRBV7-8, the J gene TRBJ2-7; TRBD1 aligns across 7 bases. This CDR3 comprises 16 residues. V lost 2 bases, J lost 6 bases, and 13 bases stayed unmatched. CDR1 is SGHVS, CDR2 FQNEAQ, per germline. Here the CDR3 DNA reads TGTGCCAGCAGCTTACGCCGGGACAGCGAAAGCCGCGAGCAGTACTTC. Protein sequence: CASSLRRDSESREQYF.